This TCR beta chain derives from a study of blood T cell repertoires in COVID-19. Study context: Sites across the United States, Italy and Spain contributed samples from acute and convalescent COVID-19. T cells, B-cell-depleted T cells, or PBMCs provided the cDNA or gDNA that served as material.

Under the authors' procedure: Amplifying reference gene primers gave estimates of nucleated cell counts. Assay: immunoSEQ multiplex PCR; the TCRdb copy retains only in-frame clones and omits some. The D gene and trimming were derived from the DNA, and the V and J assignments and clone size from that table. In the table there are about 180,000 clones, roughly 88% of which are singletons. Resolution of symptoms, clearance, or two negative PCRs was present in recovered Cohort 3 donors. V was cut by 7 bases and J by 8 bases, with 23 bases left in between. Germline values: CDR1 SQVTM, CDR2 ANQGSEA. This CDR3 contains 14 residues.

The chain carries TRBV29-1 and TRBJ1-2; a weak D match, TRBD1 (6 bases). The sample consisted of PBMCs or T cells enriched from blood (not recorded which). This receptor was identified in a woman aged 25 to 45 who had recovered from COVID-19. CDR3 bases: TGCAGCGCCGTGGGGACATCAAAATCGGTGGGCTACACCTTC. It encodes CSAVGTSKSVGYTF.